Below, 21 T cell receptor beta chains from the same sample are listed, as sequenced in a study of blood T cells in healthy people across ages. Using a J-beta primer mix together with a sample-barcoded 5' primer, a second PCR was run for roughly 6 to 12 cycles. TCRdb reprocessed the 5' RACE reads with MiXCR, giving one entry per CDR3 protein. The table lists some 1,800,000 distinct CDR3 sequences, 39% of them singletons. Material for sequencing was blood. Receptor source: a human donor in good health.

This chain uses TRBV3-1 with TRBJ2-1; TRBD1 agrees at 10 bases. Germline lookup yields CDR1 LGHDT and CDR2 YNNKEL (reference sequence). The V segment lost 3 bases and the J segment 5 bases; nucleotides outside the gene matches: 19. The CDR3 is 20 residues long. CDR3 DNA sequence: TGTGCCAGCAGCCATCGCAAGATCAGCAGACAGGGGGCAGGCCACAATGAGCAGTTCTTC. Residues: CASSHRKISRQGAGHNEQFF.

The table lists this clonotype with many counts. The chain employs TRBV2 and TRBJ2-7; 8 bases line up with TRBD1. This CDR3 region has 12 residues. Unmatched junction bases numbered 2, after V lost 5 bases and J lost 5 bases. Germline values: CDR1 SNHLY, CDR2 FYNNEI. CDR3 residues: CASSMTGDEQYF. DNA of the CDR3: TGTGCCAGCAGTATGACAGGGGACGAGCAGTACTTC.

This clonotype was recorded at least ten times. The chain combines TRBV7-9 with TRBJ2-7; the match to TRBD1 covers 10 bases. Losses at the gene ends were 3 bases for V and 3 bases for J; bases not matched to a gene: 8. Germline V gene sequence: CDR1 SEHNR, CDR2 FQNEAQ (reference sequence). The CDR3 sequence is 16 residues long. The CDR3 loop reads CASSLRPGQGYYEQYF. DNA for the CDR3: TGTGCCAGCAGCTTGAGACCGGGACAGGGGTACTACGAGCAGTACTTC.

The chain joins TRBV25-1 to TRBJ1-2; 8 bases line up with TRBD1. Germline-derived CDR1 and CDR2 are MGHDK and SYGVNS. V shed 3 bases and J 7 bases; nucleotides not matched to a gene: 13. There are 16 residues in the CDR3. As DNA, the CDR3 is TGTGCCAGCAGTGATATTTATGAACAGGGGGTGAGTGGCTACACCTTC. It yields the protein CASSDIYEQGVSGYTF.

This clonotype appeared a few times. The CDR3 nucleotides are TGTGCCAGCAGCCGTACAACAGCAACTAATGAAAAACTGTTTTTT. Encoded protein: CASSRTTATNEKLFF. This chain uses TRBV5-6 with TRBJ1-4, with D hard to call. In germline, CDR1 is SGHDT, CDR2 YYEEEE. This CDR3 region has 15 residues. Trimming left V 4 bases short and J 0 bases short, with 10 bases between.

V and J are TRBV7-8 and TRBJ2-5; TRBD2 matches at 8 bases. The CDR3 runs 14 residues. Germline trimming cut 5 bases from V and 3 bases from J; bases unmatched to any gene: 5. From germline, CDR1 is SGHVS and CDR2 FQNEAQ. The CDR3 reads CASSAGGGEETQYF. CDR3 DNA: TGTGCCAGCAGCGCCGGGGGGGGGGAAGAGACCCAGTACTTC.

The chain links TRBV7-2 to TRBJ2-5; D may correspond to TRBD1 or TRBD2 (7 bases each). Germline CDR1 and CDR2: SGHTA and FQGNSA. This CDR3 is built from 17 residues. The V end was cut by 2 bases, the J end by 5 bases, with 21 bases between. CDR3 in DNA: TGTGCCAGCAGCTTACGACCGGGACAGCCAGCGGGGGAGACCCAGTACTTC. The encoded protein is CASSLRPGQPAGETQYF.

This rearrangement joins TRBV30 to TRBJ1-5; D uncertain. The CDR3 length is 15 residues. Trimming removed 2 bases from V and 5 bases from J, with 16 bases in between. Germline V CDR1 and CDR2: GTSNPN, SVGIG (reference sequence). CDR3 DNA sequence: TGTGCCTGGAGTCTACCGGACGGATTTGATCAGCCCCAGCATTTT. It specifies CAWSLPDGFDQPQHF.

In this sample, this clonotype turned up a few times. The V and J genes are TRBV27 and TRBJ1-2, with TRBD1 matching over 11 bases. The germline V gene encodes CDR1 MNHEY and CDR2 SMNVEV (reference sequence). This CDR3 is built from 15 residues. V lost 5 bases and J lost 4; bases outside the gene matches: 6. The CDR3 DNA reads TGTGCCAGCAGTCCGCAAGGGACAGGGGGCTATGGCTACACCTTC. Translated, it gives CASSPQGTGGYGYTF.

This clonotype has more than one count but fewer than ten. The rearrangement links TRBV9 to TRBJ1-4; D is perhaps TRBD1 (5 bases). The CDR3 contains 14 residues. Per the germline V gene, CDR1 is SGDLS and CDR2 is YYNGEE. V gave up 0 bases and J gave up 7 bases, with 10 bases separating them. The chain's CDR3 is CASSVGNRFEKLFF. The CDR3 DNA reads TGTGCCAGCAGCGTAGGAAACAGGTTTGAAAAACTGTTTTTT. Variable domain in full (rest from reference TRBV9 and TRBJ1-4): DSGVTQTPKHLITATGQRVTLRCSPRSGDLSVYWYQQSLDQGLQFLIQYYNGEERAKGNILERFSAQQFPDLHSELNLSSLELGDSALYFCASSVGNRFEKLFFGSGTQLSVL.

This clonotype was detected a few times. The V gene is TRBV5-5, the J gene TRBJ2-7; no clear D. V shed 0 bases and J shed 6 bases, with 19 bases lying between them. The CDR3 is 16 amino acids. The germline CDR1 and CDR2 sequences are SGHKS and YYEKEE (reference sequence). CDR3 loop: CASSLEEDAVFGEQYF. The CDR3 DNA reads as TGTGCCAGCAGCTTGGAAGAGGACGCGGTTTTTGGCGAGCAGTACTTC.

The rearrangement links TRBV6-1 to TRBJ2-5; TRBD1 might be the D (6 bases). Germline V gives CDR1 MNHNS, CDR2 SASEGT. The CDR3 is 16 residues long. V gave up 2 bases and J gave up 5 bases, with 18 bases separating them. CDR3 protein: CASSELIGTPPETQYF. Here the CDR3 DNA reads TGTGCCAGCAGTGAACTTATTGGGACACCCCCGGAGACCCAGTACTTC.

V is TRBV20-1 and J is TRBJ1-2; D not resolved. Trimming removed 5 bases from V and 4 bases from J, with 17 bases in between. CDR3 length: 14 amino acids. The V gene's germline CDR1 is DFQATT and CDR2 SNEGSKA (reference sequence). CDR3 sequence reads: CSAQPGLATYGYTF. CDR3 DNA: TGCAGTGCTCAACCGGGGTTAGCTACCTATGGCTACACCTTC.

The rearrangement joins TRBV7-2 to TRBJ2-1; 11 bases map to TRBD1. Germline lookup yields CDR1 SGHTA and CDR2 FQGNSA. V shed 5 bases and J 6 bases; nucleotides not matched to a gene: 6. The CDR3 length is 15 residues. CDR3 bases: TGTGCCAGCAGCATAGGACAGGGGGCAATCAATGAGCAGTTCTTC. Amino acid sequence: CASSIGQGAINEQFF.

The chain joins TRBV20-1 to TRBJ2-5; no firm D call. V lost 5 bases and J lost 8, with 15 bases in between. Germline V CDR1 and CDR2: DFQATT, SNEGSKA (reference sequence). The length of the CDR3 is 12 residues. DNA of the CDR3: TGCAGTGCTCGGACCCCGCCCGGTACCCAGTACTTC. This codes for CSARTPPGTQYF.

The chain has TRBV19 and TRBJ2-4; 7 bases are shared with TRBD1. Trimming at V came to 6 bases and at J to 6 bases, leaving 8 bases not matched to a gene. This CDR3 region has 14 residues. Per the germline V gene, CDR1 is LNHDA and CDR2 is SQIVND (reference sequence). The CDR3, as DNA: TGTGCCAGTAGGGAACAGGGGTCGGGAAACATTCAGTACTTC. Translating it yields CASREQGSGNIQYF.

The rearrangement uses TRBV14 and TRBJ2-3, with D unclear. V was trimmed by 5 bases and J by 0 bases, leaving 18 bases between them. In germline, CDR1 is SGHDN, CDR2 FVKESK. CDR3 size: 17 residues. CDR3 nucleotides: TGTGCCAGCAGCTTAAGTGGAAGTTCGACAAGCACAGATACGCAGTATTTT. Protein: CASSLSGSSTSTDTQYF.

This sequence joins TRBV3-1 and TRBJ2-7; 9 nucleotides match TRBD1. J was trimmed by 4 bases and V by 5 bases; bases with no gene match: 12. The CDR3 runs 16 residues. CDR1 and CDR2 (germline): LGHDT, YNNKEL (reference sequence). The DNA for the CDR3 is TGTGCCAGCAGCTCCCCCTCCGGGACAGGGTCGTACGAGCAGTACTTC. It encodes CASSSPSGTGSYEQYF.

Only a few counts were recorded for this clonotype. The V gene is TRBV5-1, the J gene TRBJ1-4; 8 bases align to TRBD1. The CDR3 has 16 amino acids. Trimming at V came to 4 bases and at J to 7 bases, leaving 12 bases not matched to a gene. In germline, CDR1 is SGHRS, CDR2 YFSETQ. CDR3 residues: CASSQSSRDRFEKLFF. Written as DNA, the CDR3 is TGCGCCAGCAGCCAATCCTCGAGGGACAGGTTTGAAAAACTGTTTTTT.

This clonotype was picked up a small number of times. CDR3 region: CASSFGGPDNEQFF. The CDR3 DNA reads as TGTGCCAGCAGTTTTGGGGGGCCAGACAATGAGCAGTTCTTC. The chain links TRBV27 to TRBJ2-1; D tentatively reads TRBD1 or TRBD2 (6 bases each). The CDR3 has 14 amino acids. CDR1 and CDR2 (germline): MNHEY, SMNVEV (reference sequence). Trimming shortened V by 3 bases and J by 5 bases, and 11 bases separated the two germline ends.

The V and J genes are TRBV4-2 and TRBJ2-1, with D perhaps matching TRBD1 (6 bases). Germline lookup yields CDR1 LGHNA and CDR2 YNFKEQ. The CDR3 spans 14 residues. The ends were cut back, 0 bases at V and 9 bases at J, with 12 bases in the middle. CDR3 in DNA: TGTGCCAGCAGCCAAGATGACAGGTTGGGTGAGCAGTTCTTC. This encodes CASSQDDRLGEQFF.